These 18 T cell receptor beta chains came from one sample sequenced in a study of OX40 agonist ivuxolimab in advanced cancers. The assay was immunoSEQ multiplex PCR, and TCRdb's table has in-frame clones only and misses some. The sample shows about 76,000 clones, approximately 85% of them seen only once. This material consisted of CD4+ or CD8+ T cells sorted from blood, taken in a trial of the OX40 agonist ivuxolimab. The receptors were gathered from an adult with an advanced solid tumor such as melanoma, head and neck, liver or kidney cancer.

J is TRBJ1-1 and V is TRBV7-2; weak D call: TRBD1 (5 bases). Germline V lookup: CDR1 SGHTA, CDR2 FQGNSA. This CDR3 comprises 14 residues. V shed 2 bases and J shed 1 base, with 8 bases lying between them. The CDR3 sequence is CASSLFGGNTEAFF. CDR3 DNA sequence: TGTGCCAGCAGCTTATTCGGGGGGAACACTGAAGCTTTCTTT.

This chain links TRBV7-3 with TRBJ2-1; 9 nucleotides align to TRBD2. CDR3 length equals 15 residues. Trimming removed 5 bases from V and 6 bases from J; junction bases left unmatched: 8. Germline V gene lookup returns CDR1 SGHTA and CDR2 FQGTGA. Here the CDR3 DNA reads TGTGCCAGCAGCCCCCAGGGCGGGGGGGCCAATGAGCAGTTCTTC. Its translation: CASSPQGGGANEQFF.

The gene calls are TRBV29-1 and TRBJ1-1, with D uncertain. V was clipped by 7 bases and J by 1 base, with 10 bases between them. The CDR3 consists of 12 residues. Germline lookup yields CDR1 SQVTM and CDR2 ANQGSEA. CDR3 coding DNA: TGCAGCGCGTTAAATTCGAACACTGAAGCTTTCTTT. Translation: CSALNSNTEAFF. The full variable domain, its missing parts supplied by reference TRBV29-1 and TRBJ1-1, is SAVISQKPSRDICQRGTSLTIQCQVDSQVTMMFWYRQQPGQSLTLIATANQGSEATYESGFVIDKFPISRPNLTFSTLTVSNMSPEDSSIYLCSALNSNTEAFFGQGTRLTVV.

This clone was seen a single time. The chain has TRBV5-1 and TRBJ1-1, with 9 bases aligning to TRBD1. The germline CDR1 and CDR2 sequences are SGHRS and YFSETQ. The V and J ends lost 3 bases and 2 bases, in that order; junction bases with no gene match: 2. CDR3 size: 14 residues. CDR3 protein: CASSSTGGNTEAFF. CDR3 bases: TGCGCCAGCAGCTCGACAGGGGGAAACACTGAAGCTTTCTTT.

The J gene is TRBJ1-1, the V gene TRBV2; no clear D gene. This CDR3 spans 13 amino acids. Between the trimmed V and J ends, which lost 6 bases and 0 bases, there was a span of 8 bases. CDR1 and CDR2 (germline): SNHLY, FYNNEI. This CDR3 is CASRPLMNTEAFF. Here the CDR3 DNA reads TGTGCCAGCAGGCCGCTAATGAACACTGAAGCTTTCTTT.

The chain is built from TRBV4-2 and TRBJ2-7; no reliable D call. Trimming left V 0 bases short and J 5 bases short, with 14 bases between. CDR3 length equals 15 residues. CDR1 is LGHNA and CDR2 is YNFKEQ in the germline V gene. This CDR3 is CASSQDKRRLDEQYF. Here the CDR3 DNA reads TGTGCCAGCAGCCAAGATAAGAGGAGATTGGACGAGCAGTACTTC.

The chain has TRBV2 and TRBJ2-7; possible D gene TRBD1, 6 bases. V dropped 8 bases and J dropped 3 bases, with 11 bases sitting between them. This CDR3 region has 12 residues. Germline values: CDR1 SNHLY, CDR2 FYNNEI. The DNA for the CDR3 is TGTGCCAGCGGCTACAGGGTCTACGAGCAGTACTTC. Amino acid sequence: CASGYRVYEQYF.

The chain couples TRBV1 to TRBJ2-5; the table's D call TRBD2 went unverified against the DNA. TRBV1 is designated a pseudogene. The CDR3 consists of 16 residues. CDR3 nucleotide sequence: TGCACCAGCAGCCTAAACGGGTTTAGCGCTCGAGAGACCCAGTACTTC. Residues: CTSSLNGFSARETQYF.

The V gene is TRBV11-2, the J gene TRBJ1-2; D not certain. CDR3 size: 13 residues. V was shortened by 3 bases and J by 8 bases, with 13 bases between the two germline ends. Germline values: CDR1 SGHAT, CDR2 FQNNGV. CDR3 in amino acids: CASSFTARGGYTF. In DNA, the CDR3 is TGTGCCAGCAGCTTCACCGCGAGAGGCGGCTACACCTTC. Looking up the rest from reference TRBV11-2 and TRBJ1-2 gives the full variable domain: EAGVAQSPRYKIIEKRQSVAFWCNPISGHATLYWYQQILGQGPKLLIQFQNNGVVDDSQLPKDRFSAERLKGVDSTLKIQPAKLEDSAVYLCASSFTARGGYTFGSGTRLTVV.

This chain joins TRBV7-6 and TRBJ2-7, with D possibly TRBD1 on 6 matching bases. V was pared by 2 bases and J by 2 bases, with 13 bases between. There are 15 residues in the CDR3. CDR1 is SGHVS, CDR2 FNYEAQ, per germline. The CDR3 region has the DNA TGTGCCAGCAGCTTAACCCCAGGGGTCCCCTACGAGCAGTACTTC. It specifies CASSLTPGVPYEQYF. The full variable domain, rest sourced from reference TRBV7-6 and TRBJ2-7, is GAGVSQSPRYKVTKRGQDVALRCDPISGHVSLYWYRQALGQGPEFLTYFNYEAQQDKSGLPNDRFSAERPEGSISTLTIQRTEQRDSAMYRCASSLTPGVPYEQYFGPGTRLTVT.

The chain combines TRBV6-6 with TRBJ2-2, with 7 bases fitting TRBD1. V gave up 5 bases and J gave up 2 bases; unmatched junction bases: 8. Germline-derived CDR1 and CDR2 are MNHNY and SVGAGI (reference sequence). CDR3 length: 16 amino acids. The CDR3 coding sequence is TGTGCCAGCAGTACCCCGCGACAGGGAAACACCGGGGAGCTGTTTTTT. Its protein product is CASSTPRQGNTGELFF.

The CDR3 protein is CASSLDRVGPYEQYF. The CDR3 nucleotides read TGCGCCAGCAGCTTAGACAGGGTAGGGCCCTACGAGCAGTACTTC. The chain is built from TRBV5-1 and TRBJ2-7; 7 bases match TRBD1. Germline V gives CDR1 SGHRS, CDR2 YFSETQ. CDR3 length equals 15 residues. J was trimmed by 2 bases and V by 2 bases; bases with no gene match: 7.

This rearrangement joins TRBV7-2 to TRBJ1-5; D gene uncertain. The V end lost 2 bases, the J end lost 7 bases, and 15 bases lay between the germline ends. Germline CDR1 SGHTA, CDR2 FQGNSA. This CDR3 region has 15 residues. CDR3 bases: TGTGCCAGCAGCTTATTTCCACCCCATGGGCAGCCCCAGCATTTT. This translates into CASSLFPPHGQPQHF.

This clone was found once. The chain couples TRBV18 to TRBJ1-1; TRBD1 might be the D (6 bases). This CDR3 has 13 residues. Trimming removed 3 bases from V and 8 bases from J, with 13 bases in between. Germline V CDR1 and CDR2: KGHSH, LQKENI. The CDR3 coding sequence is TGTGCCAGCTCACCGAGTCCAACAGGGGAAGCTTTCTTT. Translation: CASSPSPTGEAFF.

The V and J genes are TRBV7-9 and TRBJ1-4, with D unresolved. There are 11 residues in the CDR3. With 3 bases removed from V and 8 bases from J, the gap between germline ends came to 4 bases. Germline lookup yields CDR1 SEHNR and CDR2 FQNEAQ (reference sequence). For the CDR3, the DNA is TGTGCCAGCAGCTTTAGCGAAAAACTGTTTTTT. Translation: CASSFSEKLFF. Combining the CDR3 with reference TRBV7-9 and TRBJ1-4 gives the whole variable domain DTGVSQNPRHKITKRGQNVTFRCDPISEHNRLYWYRQTLGQGPEFLTYFQNEAQLEKSRLLSDRFSAERPKGSFSTLEIQRTEQGDSAMYLCASSFSEKLFFGSGTQLSVL.

V gene TRBV27 combines with J gene TRBJ2-5; 9 bases map to TRBD2. The CDR3 totals 16 residues. CDR1 is MNHEY and CDR2 is SMNVEV in the germline V gene (reference sequence). V trimming: 5 bases; J trimming: 1 base; junction bases outside the gene matches: 8. The CDR3 loop reads CASSPQRGALQETQYF. As DNA, the CDR3 is TGTGCCAGCAGTCCCCAGCGGGGGGCCCTCCAAGAGACCCAGTACTTC.

In DNA form, the CDR3 reads TGCGCCAGCAGCTTGGCCAGGGCAGGCATGAACACTGAAGCTTTCTTT. This codes for CASSLARAGMNTEAFF. The chain combines TRBV5-1 with TRBJ1-1, with a weak D call TRBD1 (5 bases). The CDR3 extends over 16 amino acids. Germline CDR1 and CDR2: SGHRS and YFSETQ. V was pared by 0 bases and J by 0 bases, with 12 bases between.

V is TRBV6-4 and J is TRBJ2-3, with a weak D call TRBD1 (6 bases). The CDR3 contains 13 residues. V lost 7 bases and J 5 bases, leaving 13 bases between the germline ends. Germline CDR1 reads MRHNA; CDR2 reads SNTAGT. The CDR3 here is CASTDRSQDTQYF. DNA for the CDR3: TGTGCCAGCACCGACAGGTCACAAGATACGCAGTATTTT.